This TCR beta chain originates from a study of T cell changes during pregnancy in multiple sclerosis. Trimming cost V 1 base and J 8 bases, with 11 bases left between them. The germline CDR1 and CDR2 sequences are SGHDN and FVKESK. The CDR3 has 13 amino acids. This clone was observed a handful of times. Clones were read by immunoSEQ multiplex PCR, and TCRdb kept only the in-frame ones, dropping some. The profile shows more than 80,000 clones, 92% of them singletons. The specimen was peripheral blood, collected in the first trimester of pregnancy. The rearrangement links TRBV14 to TRBJ1-2; D may be TRBD1 (5 bases). This clonotype was obtained from a female donor with multiple sclerosis, enrolled in a pregnancy study. The CDR3 DNA reads as TGTGCCAGCAGCCAAGCCAGGGTCGAGGGCTACACCTTC. Translated, it gives CASSQARVEGYTF.